One and the same sample provided the 11 T cell receptor beta chains below, sequenced in a study of T cell repertoires in cytomegalovirus infection. TCRdb recomputed calls from the reads with MiXCR, one row per CDR3 protein. The sample records approximately 400,000 distinct CDR3 sequences, roughly 30% being singletons. The sample consisted of PBMCs. All receptors come from a human donor in good health (CMV status not recorded). Some clones in this sample may be carry-over from other donors' samples.

Of note for this clonotype: This may be a read error: a much more frequent sequence differs by one nucleotide. V gene TRBV7-2 combines with J gene TRBJ2-1; the match to TRBD2 covers 9 bases. The CDR3 runs 15 residues. J gave up 2 bases and V 8 bases, and 7 bases lay outside the gene matches. Germline V CDR1 and CDR2: SGHTA, FQGNSA. DNA of the CDR3: TGTGCCAGCCGCTCTAGCGGGGCTACCTACAATGAGCAGTTCTTC. It translates to CASRSSGATYNEQFF.

CDR3 residues: CASSLAGRANTEAFF. The CDR3 region has the DNA TGCGCCAGCAGCTTGGCCGGCAGGGCAAACACTGAAGCTTTCTTT. The rearrangement links TRBV5-1 to TRBJ1-1; D might be TRBD1 (5 bases). Germline values: CDR1 SGHRS, CDR2 YFSETQ. There are 15 residues in the CDR3. Deletions cut 0 bases from V and 2 bases from J, with 11 bases between.

In regard to this clonotype: Possible read error: a much larger clone is one base away. This chain joins TRBV7-8 and TRBJ2-7; no firm D call. V lost 0 bases, J lost 9 bases, and 9 bases lay in between. The length of the CDR3 is 12 residues. From germline, CDR1 is SGHVS and CDR2 FQNEAQ. The CDR3 nucleotides are TGTGCCAGCAGCTTAGCGAAGGACGCGCAGTACTTC. This sequence encodes CASSLAKDAQYF.

CDR3 sequence reads: CASSLVGEYEQYF. Here the CDR3 DNA reads TGCGCCAGCAGCTTGGTCGGGGAGTACGAGCAGTACTTC. V and J are TRBV5-1 and TRBJ2-7, with D maybe TRBD2 (5 bases). The CDR3 has 13 residues. V lost 0 bases and J lost 4, with 8 bases in between. From germline, CDR1 is SGHRS and CDR2 YFSETQ. The full variable domain, completed using reference TRBV5-1 and TRBJ2-7, is KAGVTQTPRYLIKTRGQQVTLSCSPISGHRSVSWYQQTPGQGLQFLFEYFSETQRNKGNFPGRFSGRQFSNSRSEMNVSTLELGDSALYLCASSLVGEYEQYFGPGTRLTVT.

This clonotype was found many times. This chain joins TRBV7-2 and TRBJ2-5; the match to TRBD2 covers 10 bases. CDR1 SGHTA and CDR2 FQGNSA come from the germline V gene. The CDR3 is made up of 14 amino acids. J gave up 4 bases and V 5 bases, and 4 bases lay outside the gene matches. This CDR3 is CASSVRTSGETQYF. DNA for the CDR3: TGTGCCAGCAGCGTCAGGACTAGCGGAGAGACCCAGTACTTC.

This clonotype has just a few counts. This rearrangement joins TRBV2 to TRBJ2-1; the D gene is possibly TRBD1 (6 bases). V gave up 1 base and J gave up 9 bases, with 19 bases separating them. Germline V gives CDR1 SNHLY, CDR2 FYNNEI. The CDR3 is 16 amino acids. The CDR3 region has the DNA TGTGCCAGCAGTGAAGAGGGACGACCTTTAGGGGGTGAGCAGTTCTTC. It translates to CASSEEGRPLGGEQFF.

The chain joins TRBV29-1 to TRBJ1-1, with TRBD1 matching over 8 bases. The J segment lost 1 base and the V segment lost 4 bases, leaving 8 bases of the junction unmatched. The CDR3 is made up of 15 amino acids. Germline V gene lookup returns CDR1 SQVTM and CDR2 ANQGSEA. CDR3 nucleotide sequence: TGCAGCGTTGGCCCGGGACAGGCAACGAACACTGAAGCTTTCTTT. Its translation: CSVGPGQATNTEAFF. Drawing the rest from reference TRBV29-1 and TRBJ1-1, the complete variable domain is SAVISQKPSRDICQRGTSLTIQCQVDSQVTMMFWYRQQPGQSLTLIATANQGSEATYESGFVIDKFPISRPNLTFSTLTVSNMSPEDSSIYLCSVGPGQATNTEAFFGQGTRLTVV.

The V call is TRBV4-1, the J call TRBJ1-6; D unresolved. CDR1 MGHRA and CDR2 YSYEKL come from the germline V gene. V lost 6 bases, J lost 6 bases, and 6 bases lay in between. The CDR3 contains 12 residues. The CDR3 here is CASSGVNSPLHF. Written as DNA, the CDR3 is TGCGCCAGCAGTGGCGTTAATTCACCCCTCCACTTT.

The chain employs TRBV30 and TRBJ1-4; TRBD1 agrees at 10 bases. Looked up from germline, CDR1 is GTSNPN and CDR2 is SVGIG (reference sequence). V gave up 2 bases and J gave up 6 bases; unmatched junction bases: 6. The CDR3 spans 15 residues. The DNA for the CDR3 is TGTGCCTGGAGTCTCGGGACAGGGGCACATGAAAAACTGTTTTTT. It yields the protein CAWSLGTGAHEKLFF.

About this clonotype itself: An end of the junction does not agree with germline; a read error may underlie this. V gene TRBV5-3 combines with J gene TRBJ2-3; TRBD2 matches 11 bases. TRBV5-3 is placed among ORFs of uncertain function. The CDR3 spans 19 residues. The CDR3 is CASSLGPSGGKKGTDTQYF. Here the CDR3 DNA reads TGTGCCAGCAGCTTGGGGCCTAGCGGGGGGAAGAAAGGAACAGATACGCAGTATTTT.

This clonotype came up many times. The chain couples TRBV12-3 or TRBV12-4 to TRBJ1-2; 8 bases fit TRBD1. The CDR3 runs 18 residues. V shed 4 bases and J 8 bases; nucleotides not matched to a gene: 21. The CDR3 reads CASSSSDPRTGTLGGYTF. In DNA form, the CDR3 reads TGTGCCAGCAGTTCTTCAGACCCAAGGACAGGGACTCTAGGGGGCTACACCTTC.